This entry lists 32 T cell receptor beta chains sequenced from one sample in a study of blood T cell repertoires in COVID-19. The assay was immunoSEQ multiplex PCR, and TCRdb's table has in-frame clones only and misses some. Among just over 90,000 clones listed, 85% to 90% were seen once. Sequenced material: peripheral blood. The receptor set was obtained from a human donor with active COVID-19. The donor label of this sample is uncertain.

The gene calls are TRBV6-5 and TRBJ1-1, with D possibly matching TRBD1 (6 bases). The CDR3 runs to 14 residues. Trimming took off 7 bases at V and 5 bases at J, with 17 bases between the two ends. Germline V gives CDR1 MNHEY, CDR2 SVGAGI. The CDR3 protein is CASKDSSPLTEAFF. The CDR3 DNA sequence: TGTGCCAGCAAGGACAGTTCTCCACTAACTGAAGCTTTCTTT.

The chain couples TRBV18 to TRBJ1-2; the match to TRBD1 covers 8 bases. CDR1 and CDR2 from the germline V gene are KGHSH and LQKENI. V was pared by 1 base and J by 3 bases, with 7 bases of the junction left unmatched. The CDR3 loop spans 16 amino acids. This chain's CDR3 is CASSPLSGQGDYGYTF. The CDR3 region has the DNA TGTGCCAGCTCACCACTGAGCGGACAGGGAGACTATGGCTACACCTTC.

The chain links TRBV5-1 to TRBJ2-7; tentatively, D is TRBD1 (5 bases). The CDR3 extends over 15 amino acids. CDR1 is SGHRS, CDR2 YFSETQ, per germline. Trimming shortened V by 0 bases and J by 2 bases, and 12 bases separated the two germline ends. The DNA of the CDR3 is TGCGCCAGCAGCTTGGAGACAGCATTTACCTACGAGCAGTACTTC. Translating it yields CASSLETAFTYEQYF.

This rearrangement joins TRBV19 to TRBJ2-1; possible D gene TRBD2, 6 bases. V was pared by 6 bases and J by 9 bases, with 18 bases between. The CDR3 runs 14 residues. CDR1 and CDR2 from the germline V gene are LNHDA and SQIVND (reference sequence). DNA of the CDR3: TGTGCCAGTAGCACCGAACGGGGGACCGGTGAGCAGTTCTTC. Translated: CASSTERGTGEQFF.

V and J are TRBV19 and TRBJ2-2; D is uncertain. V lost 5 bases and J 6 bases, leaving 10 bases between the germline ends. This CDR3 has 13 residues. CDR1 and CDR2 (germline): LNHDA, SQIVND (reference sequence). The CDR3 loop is CASSPLTAGELFF. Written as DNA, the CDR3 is TGTGCCAGTAGTCCATTAACGGCCGGGGAGCTGTTTTTT.

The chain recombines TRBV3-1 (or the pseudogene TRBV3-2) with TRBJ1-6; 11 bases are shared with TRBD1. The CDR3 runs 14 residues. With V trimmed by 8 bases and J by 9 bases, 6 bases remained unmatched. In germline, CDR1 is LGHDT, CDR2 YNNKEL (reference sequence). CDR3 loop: CASASGTGGSPLHF. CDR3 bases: TGTGCCAGCGCCTCCGGGACAGGGGGTTCACCCCTCCACTTT.

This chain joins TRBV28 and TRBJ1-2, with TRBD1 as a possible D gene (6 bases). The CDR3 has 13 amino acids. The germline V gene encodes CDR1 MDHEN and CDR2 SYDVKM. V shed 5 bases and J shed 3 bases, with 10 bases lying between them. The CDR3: CASSARGDYGYTF. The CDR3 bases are TGTGCCAGCAGTGCCAGGGGAGACTATGGCTACACCTTC.

In DNA form, the CDR3 reads TGTGCCAGCAGCTCGAGTCCGGGACAGACGATGGGGGAGACCCAGTACTTC. Translating it yields CASSSSPGQTMGETQYF. This rearrangement joins TRBV7-9 to TRBJ2-5; 7 nucleotides align to TRBD1. This CDR3 has 17 amino acids. The V gene end was trimmed by 4 bases and the J gene end by 5 bases; junction bases not matched to a gene: 16. Germline loops: CDR1 SEHNR, CDR2 FQNEAQ (reference sequence).

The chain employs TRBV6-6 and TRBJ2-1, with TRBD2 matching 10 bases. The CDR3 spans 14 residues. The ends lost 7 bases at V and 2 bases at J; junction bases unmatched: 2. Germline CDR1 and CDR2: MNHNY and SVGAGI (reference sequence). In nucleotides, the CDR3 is TGTGCCAGCAATCTAGCGGGGGCCTACAATGAGCAGTTCTTC. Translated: CASNLAGAYNEQFF.

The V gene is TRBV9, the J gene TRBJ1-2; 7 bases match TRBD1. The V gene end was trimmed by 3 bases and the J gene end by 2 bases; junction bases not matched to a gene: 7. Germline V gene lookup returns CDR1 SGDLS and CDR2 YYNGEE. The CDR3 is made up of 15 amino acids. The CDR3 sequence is CASSEAPTGNYGYTF. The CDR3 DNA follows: TGTGCCAGCAGCGAGGCGCCGACAGGGAACTATGGCTACACCTTC.

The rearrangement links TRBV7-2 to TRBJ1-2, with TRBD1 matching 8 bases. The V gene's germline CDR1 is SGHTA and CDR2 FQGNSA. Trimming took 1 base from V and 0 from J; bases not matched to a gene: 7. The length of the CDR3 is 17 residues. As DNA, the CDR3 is TGTGCCAGCAGCTTAGTTCGCAGGACAGGGACTAACTATGGCTACACCTTC. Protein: CASSLVRRTGTNYGYTF.

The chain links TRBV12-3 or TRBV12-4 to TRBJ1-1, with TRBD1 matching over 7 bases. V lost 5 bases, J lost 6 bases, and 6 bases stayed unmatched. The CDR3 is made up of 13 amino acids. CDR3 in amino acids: CASSPDRAPEAFF. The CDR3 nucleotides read TGTGCCAGCAGTCCCGACAGGGCCCCTGAAGCTTTCTTT.

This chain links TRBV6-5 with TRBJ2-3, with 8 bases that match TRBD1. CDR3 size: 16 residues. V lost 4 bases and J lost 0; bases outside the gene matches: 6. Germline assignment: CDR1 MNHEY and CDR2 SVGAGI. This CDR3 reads CASSFDRGHSTDTQYF. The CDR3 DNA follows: TGTGCCAGCAGTTTCGACAGGGGTCACAGCACAGATACGCAGTATTTT.

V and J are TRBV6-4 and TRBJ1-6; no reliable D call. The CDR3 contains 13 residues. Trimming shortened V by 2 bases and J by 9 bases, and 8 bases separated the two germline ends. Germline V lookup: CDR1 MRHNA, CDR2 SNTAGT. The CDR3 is CASSDGTSSPLHF. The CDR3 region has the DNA TGTGCCAGCAGTGACGGTACGAGTTCACCCCTCCACTTT.

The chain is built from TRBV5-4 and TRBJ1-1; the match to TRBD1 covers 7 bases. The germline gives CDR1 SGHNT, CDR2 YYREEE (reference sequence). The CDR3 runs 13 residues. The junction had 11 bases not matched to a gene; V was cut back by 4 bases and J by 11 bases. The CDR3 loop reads CASSGRDSNFAFF. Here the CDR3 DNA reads TGTGCCAGCAGCGGCCGGGACAGCAACTTTGCTTTCTTT. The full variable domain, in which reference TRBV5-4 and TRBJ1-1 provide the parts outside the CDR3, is ETGVTQSPTHLIKTRGQQVTLRCSSQSGHNTVSWYQQALGQGPQFIFQYYREEENGRGNFPPRFSGLQFPNYSSELNVNALELDDSALYLCASSGRDSNFAFFGQGTRLTVV.

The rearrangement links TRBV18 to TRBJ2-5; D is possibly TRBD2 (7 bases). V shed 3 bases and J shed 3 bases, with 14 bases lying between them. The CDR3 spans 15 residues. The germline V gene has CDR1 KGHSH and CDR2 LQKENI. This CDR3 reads CASSPEQGREETQYF. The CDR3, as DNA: TGTGCCAGCTCACCTGAGCAGGGGAGGGAAGAGACCCAGTACTTC.

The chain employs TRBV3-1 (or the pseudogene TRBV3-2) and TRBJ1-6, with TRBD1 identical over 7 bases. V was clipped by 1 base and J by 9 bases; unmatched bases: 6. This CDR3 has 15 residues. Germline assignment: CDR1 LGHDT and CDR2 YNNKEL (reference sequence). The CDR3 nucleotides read TGTGCCAGCAGCCAAGGTAGACAGGGCGGTTCACCCCTCCACTTT. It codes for CASSQGRQGGSPLHF.

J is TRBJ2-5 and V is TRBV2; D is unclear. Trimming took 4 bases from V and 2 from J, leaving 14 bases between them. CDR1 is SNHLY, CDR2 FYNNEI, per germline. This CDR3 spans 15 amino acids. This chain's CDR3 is CASSVARLSQETQYF. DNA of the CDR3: TGTGCCAGCAGTGTGGCCAGGCTTTCGCAAGAGACCCAGTACTTC.

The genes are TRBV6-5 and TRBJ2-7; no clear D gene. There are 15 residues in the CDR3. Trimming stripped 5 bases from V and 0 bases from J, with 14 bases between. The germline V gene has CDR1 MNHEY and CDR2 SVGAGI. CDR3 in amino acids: CASSPVEARSYEQYF. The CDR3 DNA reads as TGTGCCAGCAGTCCCGTTGAGGCCCGCTCCTACGAGCAGTACTTC.

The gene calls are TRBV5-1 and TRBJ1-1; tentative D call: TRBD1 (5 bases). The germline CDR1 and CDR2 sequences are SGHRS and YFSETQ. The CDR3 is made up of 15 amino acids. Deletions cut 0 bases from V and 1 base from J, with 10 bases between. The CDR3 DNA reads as TGCGCCAGCAGCTTGGTCCAGGGTACGAACACTGAAGCTTTCTTT. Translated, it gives CASSLVQGTNTEAFF.

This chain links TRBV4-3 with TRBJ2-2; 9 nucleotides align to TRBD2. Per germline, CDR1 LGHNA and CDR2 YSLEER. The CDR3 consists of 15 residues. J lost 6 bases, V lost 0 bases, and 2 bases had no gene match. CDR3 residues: CASSQEAGGPGELFF. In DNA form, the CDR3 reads TGCGCCAGCAGCCAAGAGGCGGGGGGGCCCGGGGAGCTGTTTTTT.

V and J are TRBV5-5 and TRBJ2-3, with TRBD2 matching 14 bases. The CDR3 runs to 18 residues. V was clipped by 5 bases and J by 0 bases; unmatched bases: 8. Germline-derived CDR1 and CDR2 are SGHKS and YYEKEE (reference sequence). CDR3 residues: CASRVRTSGGLSTDTQYF. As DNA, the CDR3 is TGTGCCAGCAGGGTTCGGACTAGCGGGGGGTTGAGCACAGATACGCAGTATTTT.

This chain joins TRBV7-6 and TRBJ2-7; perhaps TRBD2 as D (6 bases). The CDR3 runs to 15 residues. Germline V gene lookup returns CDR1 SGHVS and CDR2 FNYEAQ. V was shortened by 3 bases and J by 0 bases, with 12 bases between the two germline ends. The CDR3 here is CASSFGRGSSYEQYF. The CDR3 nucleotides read TGTGCCAGCAGCTTTGGCCGGGGGAGCTCCTACGAGCAGTACTTC.

The chain's CDR3 is CASSVIGRASNQPQHF. The CDR3 region has the DNA TGTGCCAGCAGTGTTATTGGGAGGGCGAGCAATCAGCCCCAGCATTTT. The V gene is TRBV2, the J gene TRBJ1-5; unclear D gene. V shed 4 bases and J shed 1 base, with 14 bases lying between them. Germline V gene data show CDR1 as SNHLY and CDR2 as FYNNEI. This CDR3 contains 16 residues.

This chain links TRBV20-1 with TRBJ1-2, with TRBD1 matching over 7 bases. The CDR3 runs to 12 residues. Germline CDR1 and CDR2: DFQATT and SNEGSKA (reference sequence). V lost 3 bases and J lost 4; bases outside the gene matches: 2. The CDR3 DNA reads TGCAGTGCTAGTGCAGGGGGCTATGGCTACACCTTC. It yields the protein CSASAGGYGYTF.

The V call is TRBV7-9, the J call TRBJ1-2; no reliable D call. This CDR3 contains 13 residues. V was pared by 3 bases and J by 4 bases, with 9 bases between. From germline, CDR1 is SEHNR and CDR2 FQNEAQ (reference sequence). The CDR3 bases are TGTGCCAGCAGCTTTGGGCAGACCTATGGCTACACCTTC. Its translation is CASSFGQTYGYTF. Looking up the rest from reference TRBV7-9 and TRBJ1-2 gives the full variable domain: DTGVSQNPRHKITKRGQNVTFRCDPISEHNRLYWYRQTLGQGPEFLTYFQNEAQLEKSRLLSDRFSAERPKGSFSTLEIQRTEQGDSAMYLCASSFGQTYGYTFGSGTRLTVV.

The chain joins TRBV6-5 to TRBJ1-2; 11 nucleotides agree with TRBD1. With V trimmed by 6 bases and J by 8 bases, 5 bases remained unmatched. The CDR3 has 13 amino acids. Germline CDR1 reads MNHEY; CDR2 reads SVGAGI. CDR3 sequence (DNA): TGTGCCAGCAGAGGACAGGGGGCAGGGGGCTACACCTTC. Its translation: CASRGQGAGGYTF.

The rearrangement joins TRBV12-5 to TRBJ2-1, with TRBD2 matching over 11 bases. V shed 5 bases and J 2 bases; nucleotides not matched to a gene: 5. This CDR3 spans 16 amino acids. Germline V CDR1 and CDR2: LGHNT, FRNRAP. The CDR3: CASGPELAGAYNEQFF. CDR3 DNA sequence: TGTGCTAGTGGTCCGGAACTAGCGGGGGCCTACAATGAGCAGTTCTTC.

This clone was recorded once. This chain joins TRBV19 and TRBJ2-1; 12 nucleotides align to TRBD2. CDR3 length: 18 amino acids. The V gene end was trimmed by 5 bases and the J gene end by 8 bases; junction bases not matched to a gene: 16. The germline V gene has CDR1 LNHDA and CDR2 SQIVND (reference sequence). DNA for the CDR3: TGTGCCAGTAGTCATAATCCGTGGCTAGCGGGGGGGCGCTATGAGCAGTTCTTC. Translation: CASSHNPWLAGGRYEQFF.

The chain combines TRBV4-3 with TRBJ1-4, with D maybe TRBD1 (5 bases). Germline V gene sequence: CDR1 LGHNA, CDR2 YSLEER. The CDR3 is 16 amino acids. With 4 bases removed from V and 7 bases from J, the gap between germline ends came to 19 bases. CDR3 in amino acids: CASSPLVAPQGEKLFF. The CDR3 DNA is TGCGCCAGCAGCCCCCTGGTAGCTCCTCAGGGTGAAAAACTGTTTTTT.

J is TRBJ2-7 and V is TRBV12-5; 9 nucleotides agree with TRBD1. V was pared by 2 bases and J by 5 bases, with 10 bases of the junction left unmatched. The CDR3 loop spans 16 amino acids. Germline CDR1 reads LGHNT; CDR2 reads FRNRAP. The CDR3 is CASGLKISGQGHEQYF. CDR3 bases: TGTGCTAGTGGTTTGAAAATATCGGGACAGGGCCACGAGCAGTACTTC.

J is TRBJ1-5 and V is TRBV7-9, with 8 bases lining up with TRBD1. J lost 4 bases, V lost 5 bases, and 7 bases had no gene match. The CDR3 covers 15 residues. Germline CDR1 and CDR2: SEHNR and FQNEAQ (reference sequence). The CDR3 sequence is CASSRGTGGNQPQHF. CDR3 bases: TGTGCCAGCAGCCGCGGGACAGGTGGGAATCAGCCCCAGCATTTT.